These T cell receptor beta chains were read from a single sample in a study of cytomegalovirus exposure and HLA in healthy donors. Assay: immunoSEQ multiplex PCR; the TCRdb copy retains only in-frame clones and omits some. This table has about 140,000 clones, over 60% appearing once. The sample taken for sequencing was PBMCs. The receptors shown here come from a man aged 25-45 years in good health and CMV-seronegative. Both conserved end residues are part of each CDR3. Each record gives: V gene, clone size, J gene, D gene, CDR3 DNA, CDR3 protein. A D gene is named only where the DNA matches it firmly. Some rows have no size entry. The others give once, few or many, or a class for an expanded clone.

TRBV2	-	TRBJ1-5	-	TGTGCCAGCAGTGAAGCGTCAGGGGTAACCAATCAGCCCCAGCATTTT	CASSEASGVTNQPQHF
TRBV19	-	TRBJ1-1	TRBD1	TGTGCCAGTAGTAGACAGGGTATGAACACTGAAGCTTTCTTT	CASSRQGMNTEAFF
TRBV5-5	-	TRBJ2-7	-	TGTGCCAGCAGCCTCTACCTAGGGACTGGGGCCTACGAGCAGTACTTC	CASSLYLGTGAYEQYF
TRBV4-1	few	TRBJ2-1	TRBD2	TGCGCCAGCAGTCGAATAGCGGGAGCAATCAATGAGCAGTTCTTC	CASSRIAGAINEQFF
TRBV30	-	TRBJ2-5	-	TGTGCCTGGAGTCATGAGTCTAGCTTTGAGACCCAGTACTTC	CAWSHESSFETQYF
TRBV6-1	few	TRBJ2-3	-	TGTGCCAGCAGTGTACTTAGGGGGAGCACAGATACGCAGTATTTT	CASSVLRGSTDTQYF
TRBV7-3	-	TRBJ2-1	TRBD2	TGTGCCAGCAGCTCCGGCGGGGGGCCTAACAATGAGCAGTTCTTC	CASSSGGGPNNEQFF
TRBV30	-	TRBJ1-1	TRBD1	TGTGCCTGGAGTGTATGGTCCGACAGGGGGAACACTGAAGCTTTCTTT	CAWSVWSDRGNTEAFF
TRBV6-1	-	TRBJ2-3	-	TGTGCCAGCAGTGGCCAAACAGGGTCCACAGATACGCAGTATTTT	CASSGQTGSTDTQYF
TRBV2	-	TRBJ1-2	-	TGTGCCAGCAGTGAAGGGACCGACAGGCGGTACTATGGCTACACCTTC	CASSEGTDRRYYGYTF
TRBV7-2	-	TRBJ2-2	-	TGTGCCAGCAGCTTAGTGGCCTTAAACACCGGGGAGCTGTTTTTT	CASSLVALNTGELFF
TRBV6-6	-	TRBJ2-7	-	TGTGCCAGCAGTTACTACAGGGACTACGAGCAGTACTTC	CASSYYRDYEQYF
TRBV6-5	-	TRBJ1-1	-	TGTGCCAGCAGGCCAAACAGGGAACGGACTGAAGCTTTCTTT	CASRPNRERTEAFF
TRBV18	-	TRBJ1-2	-	TGTGCCAGCTCACCACCGGAACAGACCTATGGCTACACCTTC	CASSPPEQTYGYTF
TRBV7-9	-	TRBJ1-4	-	TGTGCCAGCAGCTTAGGGACAGAAGGAAAACTGTTTTTT	CASSLGTEGKLFF
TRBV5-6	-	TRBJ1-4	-	TGTGCCAGCAGCCGCCCGGGGGGAGATGTTAAACTGTTTTTT	CASSRPGGDVKLFF
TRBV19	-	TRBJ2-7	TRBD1	TGTGCCAGTAGCCCGGGACAGGTCTACGAGCAGTACTTC	CASSPGQVYEQYF
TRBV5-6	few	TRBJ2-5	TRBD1	TGTGCCAGCAGCTTGGGGGCGACAGGGGCGGAGACCCAGTACTTC	CASSLGATGAETQYF
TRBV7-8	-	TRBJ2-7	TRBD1	TGTGCCAGCAGGCCAACCAGGGGGCTCGAGCAGTACTTC	CASRPTRGLEQYF
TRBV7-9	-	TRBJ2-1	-	TGTGCCAGCAGCCCGTTGGGTGGGAGCTCCTACAATGAGCAGTTCTTC	CASSPLGGSSYNEQFF
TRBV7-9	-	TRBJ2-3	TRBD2	TGTGCCAGCAGCTTACAAGCGGGAAGATCAGATACGCAGTATTTT	CASSLQAGRSDTQYF
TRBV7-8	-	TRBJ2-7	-	TGTGCCAGCAGCTTTGGTAGATCGACCTACGAGCAGTACTTC	CASSFGRSTYEQYF
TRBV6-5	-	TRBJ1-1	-	TGTGCCAGCAGTGGCGGAGAGTACACTGAAGCTTTCTTT	CASSGGEYTEAFF
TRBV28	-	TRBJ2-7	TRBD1	TGTGCCAGCAATAGACCGGGACAGGGATACGAGCAGTACTTC	CASNRPGQGYEQYF
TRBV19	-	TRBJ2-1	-	TGTGCCAGTAGTATGCTACGAAATGAGCAGTTCTTC	CASSMLRNEQFF
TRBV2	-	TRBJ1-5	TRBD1	TGTGCCAGCAGCGGAACACAGGGGGTAAGCTATAGCAATCAGCCCCAGCATTTT	CASSGTQGVSYSNQPQHF
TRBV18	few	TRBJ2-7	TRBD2	TGTGCCAGCTCACCACCTAGCGGGCTCTTCTACGAGCAGTACTTC	CASSPPSGLFYEQYF
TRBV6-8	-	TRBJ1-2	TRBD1	TGTGCCAGCAGTTCCCCTGGACAGGGGTCTGGCTACACCTTC	CASSSPGQGSGYTF
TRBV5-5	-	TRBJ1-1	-	TGTGCCAGCAGCTCGTCGACTGGAAACACTGAAGCTTTCTTT	CASSSSTGNTEAFF
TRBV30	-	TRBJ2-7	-	TGTGCCTGGGCAGGGTTGGACGAGCAGTACTTC	CAWAGLDEQYF
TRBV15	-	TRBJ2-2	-	TGTGCCACCAGCCCTCGTAAGATCGGGTCGAACACCGGGGAGCTGTTTTTT	CATSPRKIGSNTGELFF
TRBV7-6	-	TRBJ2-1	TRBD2	TGTGCCAGCAGCTTAGCGGTGACTAGCGGGAGCGCTGGATACAATGAGCAGTTCTTC	CASSLAVTSGSAGYNEQFF
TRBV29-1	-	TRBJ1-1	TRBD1	TGCAGCGTTGCTTGGACAGGGAGCACTGAAGCTTTCTTT	CSVAWTGSTEAFF
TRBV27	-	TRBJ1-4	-	TGTGCCAGCAGTTTACAGGGTGGGGAAAAACTGTTTTTT	CASSLQGGEKLFF
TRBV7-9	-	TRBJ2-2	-	TGTGCCAGAGCCATGGACACCGGGGAGCTGTTTTTT	CARAMDTGELFF
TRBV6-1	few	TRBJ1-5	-	TGTGCCAGCAGTGGGGCTCCGGGGAGCAATCAGCCCCAGCATTTT	CASSGAPGSNQPQHF
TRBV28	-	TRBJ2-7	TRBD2	TGTGCCAGCAGCCGACTAGCGAAATACGAGCAGTACTTC	CASSRLAKYEQYF